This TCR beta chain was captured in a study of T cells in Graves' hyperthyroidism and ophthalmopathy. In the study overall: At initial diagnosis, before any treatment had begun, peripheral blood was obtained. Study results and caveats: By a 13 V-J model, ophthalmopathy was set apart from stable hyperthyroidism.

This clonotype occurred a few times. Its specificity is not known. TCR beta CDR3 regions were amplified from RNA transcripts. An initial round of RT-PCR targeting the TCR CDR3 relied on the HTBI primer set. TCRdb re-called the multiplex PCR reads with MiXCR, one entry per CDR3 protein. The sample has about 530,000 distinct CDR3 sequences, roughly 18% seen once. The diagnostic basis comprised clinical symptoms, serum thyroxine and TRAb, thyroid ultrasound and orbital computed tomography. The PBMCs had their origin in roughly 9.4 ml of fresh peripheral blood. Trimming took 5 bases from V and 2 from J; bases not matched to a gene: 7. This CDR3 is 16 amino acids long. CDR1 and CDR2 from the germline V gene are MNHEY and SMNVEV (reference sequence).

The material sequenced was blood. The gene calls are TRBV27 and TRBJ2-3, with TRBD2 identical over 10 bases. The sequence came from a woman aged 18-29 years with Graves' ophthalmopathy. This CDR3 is CASSKSLAGVTDTQYF. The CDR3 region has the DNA TGTGCCAGCAGTAAATCTCTAGCGGGGGTCACAGATACGCAGTATTTT.